This T cell receptor beta chain was captured in a study of vaccination and CD4 T cells after COVID-19. In the study overall: Stimulation used overlapping spike peptides from SARS-CoV-2, HCoV-NL63, HCoV-OC43 and HCoV-229E.

The assay that was used to sequence DNA from cultured CD4+ T cells was the Oncomine TCR Beta short-read assay. MiXCR was run by TCRdb on the PCR reads, yielding one entry per CDR3 protein. Of about 15,000 distinct CDR3 sequences listed, 48% were seen once; the top ten hold 11% to 15%. As for treatment: roughly 10-day PBMC culture with coronavirus spike peptide pools or control peptides (ViraFEST assay). Expansion of antigen-specific T cells with peptide pools by ViraFEST preceded sequencing of TCRs. PCR-confirmed positives ranged from March to December 2020, preceding US Alpha, Beta and Delta variants. With respect to this clonotype: Its antigen is undetermined.

Study-level points and caveats: When vaccine-specific clones from convalescent patients were examined, 304 of 307 were spike mono-reactive.

Per the germline V gene, CDR1 is MDHEN and CDR2 is SYDVKM. This CDR3 has 11 residues. V was trimmed by 4 bases and J by 7 bases, leaving 7 bases between them. The rearrangement uses TRBV28 and TRBJ1-1, with D tentatively TRBD1 (6 bases). The TCR comes from a human donor who had recovered from COVID-19. Sequencing was carried out using CD4+ T cells from blood, cultured in vitro. The CDR3 DNA follows: TGTGCCAGCAGTTCCAGGGGTGAAGCTTTCTTT. Translation gives CASSSRGEAFF.